Listed here are 21 T cell receptor beta chains from one sample, sequenced in a study of blood T cells in healthy people across ages. With a J-beta primer mix and a sample-barcoded 5' primer, a second PCR ran roughly 6 to 12 cycles. TCRdb ran MiXCR on the 5' RACE reads and lists one entry per CDR3 protein. The sample has hundreds of thousands of distinct CDR3 sequences, under 45% seen once. Sequenced sample: blood. The origin of the receptors is a man in his fifties or sixties in good health.

The chain couples TRBV5-5 to TRBJ1-1; possible D gene TRBD1, 5 bases. V was shortened by 5 bases and J by 1 base, with 21 bases between the two germline ends. The CDR3 is 17 residues long. Germline values: CDR1 SGHKS, CDR2 YYEKEE (reference sequence). The CDR3 region has the DNA TGTGCCAGCAGAGTAACAGGACGCGCCTTATCGAACACTGAAGCTTTCTTT. Amino acid sequence: CASRVTGRALSNTEAFF.

The genes are TRBV6-1 and TRBJ2-1, with D possibly TRBD2 on 7 matching bases. V dropped 2 bases and J dropped 9 bases, with 14 bases sitting between them. The germline gives CDR1 MNHNS, CDR2 SASEGT. The CDR3 has 14 amino acids. The CDR3, as DNA: TGTGCCAGCAGTGAATCCGGGGGGCCAGGTGAGCAGTTCTTC. Translation: CASSESGGPGEQFF.

The chain joins TRBV11-2 to TRBJ2-1; perhaps TRBD1 as D (6 bases). The J call is uncertain, as TRBJ2-7 better fits the DNA end. CDR1 is SGHAT and CDR2 is FQNNGV in the germline V gene. There are 16 residues in the CDR3. This chain's CDR3 is CASSLAPSTGNNEQYF. The CDR3 bases are TGTGCCAGCAGCTTAGCCCCCTCTACAGGGAACAATGAGCAGTACTTC.

Only a few counts were recorded for this clonotype. V usage is TRBV20-1 and J usage is TRBJ1-6, with 7 bases identical to TRBD1. Germline V gene sequence: CDR1 DFQATT, CDR2 SNEGSKA (reference sequence). This CDR3 has 13 amino acids. The J segment lost 7 bases and the V segment lost 4 bases, leaving 4 bases of the junction unmatched. CDR3 nucleotide sequence: TGCAGTGCTAATCGGGACAGAAATTCACCCCTCCACTTT. Amino acid sequence: CSANRDRNSPLHF.

The chain uses TRBV11-2 and TRBJ1-2; D is ambiguous. The germline gives CDR1 SGHAT, CDR2 FQNNGV. The CDR3 sequence is 14 residues long. V was shortened by 1 base and J by 7 bases, with 13 bases between the two germline ends. The CDR3 loop is CASSLARSIGGYTF. The CDR3, as DNA: TGTGCCAGCAGCTTAGCGCGGTCAATCGGTGGCTACACCTTC.

This clonotype was counted only a few times. The V call is TRBV5-5, the J call TRBJ1-2; no definite D call. Germline CDR1 and CDR2: SGHKS and YYEKEE (reference sequence). CDR3 length: 13 amino acids. V lost 0 bases and J lost 3, with 6 bases in between. The CDR3 loop is CASSLALDYGYTF. For the CDR3, the DNA is TGTGCCAGCAGCTTGGCCTTGGACTATGGCTACACCTTC.

Note on this clonotype: With a much larger clone just one base away, this may be a read error. DNA of the CDR3: TGTGCCAGCAGTGAGGGGGACTATACCGAGCAGTACTTC. Translation: CASSEGDYTEQYF. This chain joins TRBV10-3 and TRBJ2-7; tentative D call: TRBD2 (7 bases). Looked up from germline, CDR1 is ENHRY and CDR2 is SYGVKD. This CDR3 contains 13 residues.

The V and J genes are TRBV28 and TRBJ1-2; tentatively, D is TRBD1 (5 bases). Trimming pared 4 bases from V and 2 bases from J, leaving 11 bases between. CDR1 is MDHEN, CDR2 SYDVKM, per germline. There are 14 residues in the CDR3. The chain's CDR3 is CASSSLGGNYGYTF. Here the CDR3 DNA reads TGTGCCAGCAGTTCCCTTGGGGGGAACTATGGCTACACCTTC.

V and J are TRBV5-8 and TRBJ1-5; TRBD1 might be the D (6 bases). This CDR3 comprises 15 residues. Germline V gene lookup returns CDR1 SGHTS and CDR2 YDEGEE. V dropped 0 bases and J dropped 6 bases, with 13 bases sitting between them. For the CDR3, the DNA is TGTGCCAGCAGCTTGGAGGCAGGGGTTGGTCAGCCCCAGCATTTT. It codes for CASSLEAGVGQPQHF.

The J gene is TRBJ1-2, the V gene TRBV5-5; unclear D gene. V gave up 4 bases and J gave up 5 bases, with 18 bases separating them. CDR1 and CDR2 (germline): SGHKS, YYEKEE (reference sequence). The CDR3 length is 15 residues. The CDR3 sequence is CASSPFISEEYGYTF. The CDR3, as DNA: TGTGCCAGCAGCCCTTTTATCTCGGAAGAATATGGCTACACCTTC.

This sequence joins TRBV9 and TRBJ2-1; possibly TRBD2 for D (6 bases). This CDR3 contains 17 residues. Germline V gene lookup returns CDR1 SGDLS and CDR2 YYNGEE. V gave up 4 bases and J gave up 2 bases, with 19 bases separating them. CDR3 in DNA: TGTGCCAGCAGCCCGGGGGTGGGCGGCCACCCCTACAATGAGCAGTTCTTC. The encoded protein is CASSPGVGGHPYNEQFF.

This chain uses TRBV7-2 with TRBJ1-1; D perhaps matches TRBD1 (6 bases). Germline V CDR1 and CDR2: SGHTA, FQGNSA. Trimming left V 3 bases short and J 1 base short, with 12 bases between. This CDR3 is built from 15 residues. CDR3 sequence reads: CASSFSGTTNTEAFF. The CDR3 region has the DNA TGTGCCAGCAGCTTTTCCGGGACAACGAACACTGAAGCTTTCTTT.

This clonotype appeared a few times. A much larger clonotype is one base distant, so this may be a read error. The chain couples TRBV13 to TRBJ2-5; 10 bases are a match to TRBD2. J gave up 4 bases and V 1 base, and 6 bases lay outside the gene matches. Germline CDR1 reads PRHDT; CDR2 reads FYEKMQ (reference sequence). There are 16 residues in the CDR3. The CDR3 reads CASSLEAGGPLETQYF. The CDR3 DNA reads as TGTGCCAGCAGCTTAGAAGCGGGGGGGCCTTTAGAGACCCAGTACTTC.

The chain has TRBV11-2 and TRBJ2-5; TRBD1 matches at 9 bases. The end of the DNA is better explained by TRBJ2-7, so the J call may be wrong. Germline V gene lookup returns CDR1 SGHAT and CDR2 FQNNGV. The CDR3 runs to 16 residues. CDR3 sequence reads: CASSLEPGTGRREQYF. The CDR3 region has the DNA TGTGCCAGCAGCTTAGAGCCCGGGACAGGGAGGCGCGAGCAGTACTTC.

The rearrangement links TRBV20-1 to TRBJ2-3; D gene unclear. This CDR3 comprises 11 residues. Per germline, CDR1 DFQATT and CDR2 SNEGSKA (reference sequence). Trimming took off 3 bases at V and 11 bases at J, with 12 bases between the two ends. This CDR3 is CSASPPLEQYF. CDR3 DNA sequence: TGCAGTGCTAGTCCCCCCCTAGAGCAGTATTTT.

The chain employs TRBV20-1 and TRBJ2-4; a weak D match, TRBD2 (5 bases). The germline CDR1 and CDR2 sequences are DFQATT and SNEGSKA (reference sequence). V was trimmed by 1 base and J by 1 base, leaving 11 bases between them. This CDR3 is built from 15 residues. The CDR3 DNA is TGCAGTGCTAGAGCTACGTGGGAGGCCAAAAACATTCAGTACTTC. Encoded protein: CSARATWEAKNIQYF.

V gene TRBV20-1 combines with J gene TRBJ1-3; a possible D gene is TRBD1 (5 bases). Germline CDR1 and CDR2: DFQATT and SNEGSKA (reference sequence). Trimming stripped 6 bases from V and 2 bases from J, with 11 bases between. CDR3 length equals 13 residues. CDR3 protein: CSAWTGAGNTIYF. In nucleotides, the CDR3 is TGCAGTGCCTGGACGGGGGCTGGAAACACCATATATTTT.

This chain links TRBV12-3 or TRBV12-4 with TRBJ1-1, with D uncertain. Trimming stripped 3 bases from V and 0 bases from J, with 8 bases between. The CDR3 is made up of 14 amino acids. The CDR3 DNA sequence: TGTGCCAGCAGTTTTCACGGATTGAACACTGAAGCTTTCTTT. This gives the protein CASSFHGLNTEAFF.

The chain combines TRBV20-1 with TRBJ2-7; D tentatively reads TRBD1 or TRBD2 (6 bases each). Germline V gene sequence: CDR1 DFQATT, CDR2 SNEGSKA (reference sequence). V was trimmed by 0 bases and J by 1 base, leaving 10 bases between them. This CDR3 has 14 residues. CDR3 DNA: TGCAGTGCTAGAGAGCTAGGGGGGTCCTACGAGCAGTACTTC. Translation: CSARELGGSYEQYF.

With regard to this clonotype: The junction does not match germline at one end; this may be a read error. This chain links TRBV7-2 with TRBJ2-4; a weak D match, TRBD2 (5 bases). Looked up from germline, CDR1 is SGHTA and CDR2 is FQGNSA. The CDR3 is made up of 15 amino acids. DNA of the CDR3: TGTGCCAGCGGCTTAGGAGTAGAGGGCCAGAACATTCAGTACTTC. Translated, it gives CASGLGVEGQNIQYF.

A remark on this clonotype: Just one base apart from a much larger clone, this may be a read error. The rearrangement uses TRBV20-1 and TRBJ2-5; D is undetermined. Germline loops: CDR1 DFQATT, CDR2 SNEGSKA (reference sequence). The CDR3 spans 15 residues. Between the trimmed V and J ends, which lost 0 bases and 11 bases, there was a span of 22 bases. The CDR3 sequence: CSARDLDNYYNEQYF. The CDR3 DNA reads as TGCAGTGCTAGAGATCTCGACAACTACTACAATGAGCAGTACTTC.